This T cell receptor (beta chain) originates from a study of cytomegalovirus exposure and HLA in healthy donors. General study points: Near-uniform donor sequencing depth was presumed by presence/absence analyses.

This CDR3 has 13 amino acids. Germline CDR1 and CDR2: SNHLY and FYNNEI. Trimming left V 3 bases short and J 8 bases short, with 11 bases between. Amplification used 60 Vbeta primers and 13 Jbeta primers. TCRdb's copy holds only in-frame clones and misses some; the assay was immunoSEQ multiplex PCR. The table records some 220,000 clones, more than 60% of them present only once. With respect to this clone: Its specificity is unknown.

This receptor was identified in a woman aged 55 to 70 in good health and CMV-seropositive. Sequenced sample: PBMCs. This sequence joins TRBV2 and TRBJ2-1; D gene uncertain. CDR3 protein: CASSEILGDEQFF. CDR3 coding DNA: TGTGCCAGCAGTGAGATCCTAGGAGATGAGCAGTTCTTC.